This T cell receptor (beta chain) derives from a study of shared clonotypes between healthy human individuals (dated by TCRdb to 2018 to 2021). Context from the whole study: Three men and a couple of women, aged 18 to 49 years, made up the cohort. For each donor, CD4 naive and CD4 memory were each run on three plates, CD8 naive on two plates, and CD8 memory on one plate. To estimate repertoire size and how much clonotype sharing occurs between individuals, the study deeply sequenced the blood TCR repertoires of a handful of healthy adults. Different laboratories and diverse techniques were used to prepare libraries and sequence TCR repertoires, to increase sequencing depth and limit assay-specific biases. Leukapheresis yielded between about 0.85 and 10 billion PBMCs per donor.

About this clone: This clone's antigen is unknown. It has no much larger one-base neighbor in the sample; base qualities were not kept. At the DNA level, this CDR3 is encoded by other sequences in the same sample as well.

The research as a whole found: Larger estimated clonotype richness was generally found for naive subsets than for memory subsets. Sampling was restricted to blood, and TCR repertoires in tissues likely differ from the TCR repertoires found in blood. Across four donors, 5% to 6% of naive CD4, roughly 3.5% of naive CD8, approximately 2.5% of memory CD4, and roughly 0.41% of memory CD8 clonotypes were shared. Because the study included only a small number of donors, the genetic and exposure-history diversity represented was limited. Pairwise subsampling indicated that sequencing depth was expected to affect the degree of clonotype sharing among donors. Compared with non-shared clonotypes, clonotypes shared by all four sorted-subset donors had higher generation probabilities. Even with the large sequencing depth, rarefaction of the sorted-subset datasets indicated that sequencing was incomplete.

TCR CDR3 regions were amplified from genomic DNA by multiplex PCR using the deep immunoSEQ assay. Genomic DNA extracted from each cell subset was distributed evenly over all wells of several immunoSEQ 96-well plates, and each plate served as one replicate. For sorted subsets, about 200 ng genomic DNA, equal to 30,000 or so T cell genomes, was loaded into each replicate PCR. Purified libraries were measured with a Qubit 3.0 fluorometer, size-checked on a Bioanalyzer 2100, and measured again with the KAPA Library Quantification kit. Each immunoSEQ 96-well plate was sequenced on its own single-read 150-cycle Illumina NextSeq 550 flow cell. The study's processing was this. Because the immunoSEQ output held only junctional sequences and lacked quality scores, the filtering could not match the filtering applied to full-length reads. To assign V/J genes and CDR3, sequences were annotated using PyIR, a Python wrapper for IgBLAST v1.9, with IMGT germline references. Reads with weak V/J assignments (E-value above 1e-6), missing CDR3, stop codons, out-of-frame junctions, or ambiguous translated residues were removed. V3J clonotypes were defined as sequences sharing an identical inferred V gene, J gene, and CDR3 amino acid sequence. Percentage overlap between repertoires was computed as shared unique clonotypes divided by the size of the smaller repertoire. Richness of each repertoire was evaluated using RTK rarefaction, the Chao1 estimator, and Recon v2.1 estimates of unobserved clonotypes. Generation probabilities for all TCRbeta clonotypes obtained by the gDNA method from a handful of donors were computed using OLGA. The table was pulled from immuneACCESS by TCRdb, which kept in-frame rearrangements only. Such tables lose some clones; where checked, under half of the loss comes from unresolved V genes, and the rest has no known cause. The V and J calls and the clone size are those of that table, but D and trimming were determined from the DNA. The sample contains a few hundred thousand clones, more than 95% of them found a single time. The top ten clonotypes cover approximately 0.057% of the sample.

The donors were healthy, HIV-negative adults who had no recently reported acute infections or vaccinations. Every donor was a Caucasian adult residing in Nashville, Tennessee, USA. CD4+ T cells were enriched by magnetic negative selection, after which naive cells were positively selected on CD45RA and the negative fraction was taken as the memory subset. After blood collection by leukapheresis, PBMCs were isolated using Ficoll-Histopaque density gradient centrifugation and then cryopreserved in the vapor phase of liquid nitrogen. Analytical flow cytometry was used to check the purity and quantity of every magnetically sorted T cell population. From each sorted fraction, genomic DNA was isolated and quantified by UV absorbance on a Nanodrop 2000c. The receptor comes from a woman in her twenties or thirties in good health. The sequencing sample was made of naive CD4+ T cells sorted from blood. This specimen's cell subset or site label, per the study, means: CD45RA+ positively selected.

At the DNA level, the sequence is TGTGCCAGCAGTTTCGGCGGAAGCAATGAAAAACTGTTTTTT. This is translated as CASSFGGSNEKLFF. The chain is made from TRBV28 and TRBJ1-4, with the identity of the D gene unclear. From the cysteine up to the phenylalanine, the CDR3 has a length of 14 residues. The sequence is cut down to CDR3 DNA, 42 bases in frame from base 1. V and J are truncated by 3 bases and 5 bases respectively, leaving an intervening sequence of 10 bases. Based on the germline V gene, the CDR1 and CDR2 sequences are MDHEN and SYDVKM.